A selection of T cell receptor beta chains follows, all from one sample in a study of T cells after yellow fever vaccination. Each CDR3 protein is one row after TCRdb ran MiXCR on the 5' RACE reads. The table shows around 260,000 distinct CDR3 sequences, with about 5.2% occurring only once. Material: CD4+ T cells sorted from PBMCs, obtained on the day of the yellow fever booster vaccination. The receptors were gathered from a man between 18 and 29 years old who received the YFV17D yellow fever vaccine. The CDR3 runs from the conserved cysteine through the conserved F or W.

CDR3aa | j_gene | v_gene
CAIRKELVGNTIYF | TRBJ1-3 | TRBV10-3
CASSRPRAGLDHEQFF | TRBJ2-1 | TRBV4-3
CASSLRESRGTQYF | TRBJ2-5 | TRBV7-2
CASSTPRGEYQETQYF | TRBJ2-5 | TRBV11-2
CSGGTGERETQYF | TRBJ2-5 | TRBV20-1
CSALDRKGQPQHF | TRBJ1-5 | TRBV20-1
CASSYPGRAGIHNEQFF | TRBJ2-1 | TRBV6-2/TRBV6-3
CASSLEYGVYGYTF | TRBJ1-2 | TRBV12-3/TRBV12-4
CASSEDDRGGYGYTF | TRBJ1-2 | TRBV2
CASSLTSGVTDTQYF | TRBJ2-3 | TRBV5-1
CASSLVFLGTGSGNTIYF | TRBJ1-3 | TRBV5-1
CSVEGAPGKNIQYF | TRBJ2-4 | TRBV29-1
CASSQVAEETQYF | TRBJ2-5 | TRBV3-1
CASKEKASGYVEQYF | TRBJ2-7 | TRBV19
CASAVLQEANEQFF | TRBJ2-1 | TRBV12-5
CSAPRTGGIRYEQYF | TRBJ2-7 | TRBV20-1
CSATTDNYGYTF | TRBJ1-2 | TRBV20-1
CASSLEPTGTSPLHF | TRBJ1-6 | TRBV27
CASQGLAGVVEQFF | TRBJ2-1 | TRBV12-5
CASSQHTGAGNTDTQYF | TRBJ2-3 | TRBV4-3
CASSPGGPGGYNEQFF | TRBJ2-1 | TRBV5-1
CASRGVGDGENQPQHF | TRBJ1-5 | TRBV7-2
CASSQKPRNYRGPGTGELFF | TRBJ2-2 | TRBV7-7
CASSADRANQPQHF | TRBJ1-5 | TRBV10-2
CASSLIFDRLTHGYTF | TRBJ1-2 | TRBV7-9
CASSLTGTAYGYTF | TRBJ1-2 | TRBV7-2
CASSQDLKGDYSPLHF | TRBJ1-6 | TRBV4-2
CASSPRGRTNEKLFF | TRBJ1-4 | TRBV5-6
CASSLMGGWGSETQYF | TRBJ2-5 | TRBV7-3
CASSWRVGSEGYTF | TRBJ1-2 | TRBV6-6
CASSLVKGANYGYTF | TRBJ1-2 | TRBV7-2